This TCR beta chain is drawn from a study of blood T cell repertoires in COVID-19. In the study overall: The study drew acute and convalescent COVID-19 samples from the United States, Italy and Spain. T cells, B-cell-depleted T cells, or PBMCs supplied cDNA or gDNA.

Authors' data handling: Scientists estimated how many nucleated cells there were by amplifying reference gene primers. The protocol was immunoSEQ multiplex PCR, while the TCRdb copy is restricted to in-frame clones and leaves out a portion. V, J and clone size reflect that table, while D and trimming were determined from the DNA. The sample comprises about 130,000 clones, more than 70% of which are singletons, and under 15% rests with the top ten. V was clipped by 0 bases and J by 6 bases; unmatched bases: 5. CDR1 is LNHNV and CDR2 is YYDKDF in the germline V gene (reference sequence). The CDR3 is 16 amino acids.

The sample was peripheral blood. This TCR was recovered from a woman aged 25 to 45 who had recovered from COVID-19. The chain has TRBV15 and TRBJ2-7; 13 bases line up with TRBD2. CDR3 sequence: CATSREPGLAGLEQYF. The CDR3, as DNA: TGTGCCACCAGCAGAGAACCGGGACTAGCGGGACTCGAGCAGTACTTC.